A selection of T cell receptor beta chains follows, all from one sample in a study of beta chain features in type 1 diabetes. Profiled with immunoSEQ multiplex PCR; TCRdb holds only in-frame clones, not every one. The top ten clones hold about 0.95% of a sample with around 180,000 clones, about 7.8% of them seen once. The sample comprised central memory CD4+ T cells from blood. The receptor source for this set is a woman in her thirties or forties with type 1 diabetes. Each CDR3 is given with its conserved first and last residue. D genes are given only for firm matches. Only part of the rows carry a size: once, few, many, or a class if the clone is expanded.

DNA: TGTGCCAGCAACCCACAGGGGGCCGAGTATGGCTACACCTTC
CDR3: CASNPQGAEYGYTF
D: TRBD1
length: 14
size: .
J: TRBJ1-2
V: TRBV2

DNA: TGCGCCAGCAGCCAGGCACTCGGGACAGCCAACACTGAAGCTTTCTTT
CDR3: CASSQALGTANTEAFF
D: TRBD1
length: 16
size: few
J: TRBJ1-1
V: TRBV4-3

DNA: TGTGCCAGCGGGACAGGGCAAGAGACCCAGTACTTC
CDR3: CASGTGQETQYF
D: TRBD1
length: 12
size: .
J: TRBJ2-5
V: TRBV7-8

DNA: TGTGCCAGCTCACCCTCAGGGATGAGCGGGAGATACAATGAGCAGTTCTTC
CDR3: CASSPSGMSGRYNEQFF
D: TRBD2
length: 17
size: .
J: TRBJ2-1
V: TRBV18

DNA: TGTGCCAGCAGCTTGTCCGGGAGCCCCGAGCAGTACTTC
CDR3: CASSLSGSPEQYF
D: .
length: 13
size: .
J: TRBJ2-7
V: TRBV5-5

DNA: TGTGCCAGCAGTTCGGGACAGGGGGCGGGAAACACCATATATTTT
CDR3: CASSSGQGAGNTIYF
D: TRBD1
length: 15
size: few
J: TRBJ1-3
V: TRBV6-6

DNA: TGTGCCAGCACCCTGACCGGGGAGTCCTACGAGCAGTACTTC
CDR3: CASTLTGESYEQYF
D: .
length: 14
size: few
J: TRBJ2-7
V: TRBV28

DNA: TGCGCCAGCGGGACAGGGCGCACTGAAGCTTTCTTT
CDR3: CASGTGRTEAFF
D: TRBD1
length: 12
size: .
J: TRBJ1-1
V: TRBV5-1

DNA: TGTGCCACCGTGACAGGGGCGAACACTGAAGCTTTCTTT
CDR3: CATVTGANTEAFF
D: TRBD1
length: 13
size: many
J: TRBJ1-1
V: TRBV28

DNA: TGTGCCAGCAGTACCCCGCCATTCGCAGGGAAGTTCTTGTACTTC
CDR3: CASSTPPFAGKFLYF
D: .
length: 15
size: few
J: TRBJ2-4
V: TRBV11-2

DNA: TGTGCCAGCAGCTTAGCCGACTATGGCTACACCTTC
CDR3: CASSLADYGYTF
D: .
length: 12
size: few
J: TRBJ1-2
V: TRBV7-2

DNA: TGTGCCAGCATCCCCCTAGGGGGGGCGAGAGCCGCCGAGCAGTACTTC
CDR3: CASIPLGGARAAEQYF
D: .
length: 16
size: .
J: TRBJ2-7
V: TRBV27

DNA: TGTGCCAGCAGTTTAGTCCAAGCGGACACCATATATTTT
CDR3: CASSLVQADTIYF
D: .
length: 13
size: few
J: TRBJ1-3
V: TRBV28

DNA: TGCAGCGTTGCAGGGGCCGGCAATCAGCCCCAGCATTTT
CDR3: CSVAGAGNQPQHF
D: .
length: 13
size: few
J: TRBJ1-5
V: TRBV29-1

DNA: TGTGCCAGTTCGAGTTTCACCGAGCAGTTCTTC
CDR3: CASSSFTEQFF
D: .
length: 11
size: .
J: TRBJ2-1
V: TRBV19

DNA: TGTGCCAGCAGTGGCGGGGGTGAGCAGTTCTTC
CDR3: CASSGGGEQFF
D: TRBD2
length: 11
size: .
J: TRBJ2-1
V: TRBV2

DNA: TGCAGCGTTCGGGGTGGCAGACTGATGAACACTGAAGCTTTCTTT
CDR3: CSVRGGRLMNTEAFF
D: .
length: 15
size: few
J: TRBJ1-1
V: TRBV29-1

DNA: TGTGCCACAGGGGGAGACTCTGGGGCCAACGTCCTGACTTTC
CDR3: CATGGDSGANVLTF
D: TRBD1
length: 14
size: few
J: TRBJ2-6
V: TRBV10-3

DNA: TGTGCCAGTTGTCAGGGAGGTAATCAGCCCCAGCATTTT
CDR3: CASCQGGNQPQHF
D: .
length: 13
size: once
J: TRBJ1-5
V: TRBV10-3

DNA: TGTGCCAGCAGTCCGACAGGGGGCAACACCGGGGAGCTGTTTTTT
CDR3: CASSPTGGNTGELFF
D: TRBD1
length: 15
size: few
J: TRBJ2-2
V: TRBV6-5

DNA: TGTGCCAGCAGCCTGAGGAGAGAGACCCAGTACTTC
CDR3: CASSLRRETQYF
D: .
length: 12
size: few
J: TRBJ2-5
V: TRBV7-9

DNA: TGTGCCAGCAGCTTGGACGGGAACTATGGCTACACCTTC
CDR3: CASSLDGNYGYTF
D: .
length: 13
size: few
J: TRBJ1-2
V: TRBV5-4

DNA: TGTGCCAGCAGCGTGACAGGGATGAACAATGAGCAGTTCTTC
CDR3: CASSVTGMNNEQFF
D: TRBD1
length: 14
size: few
J: TRBJ2-1
V: TRBV7-2

DNA: TGCGCCAGCAGCGGAACTAGCGGGGGGAGGTATGGAGAGACCCAGTACTTC
CDR3: CASSGTSGGRYGETQYF
D: TRBD2
length: 17
size: .
J: TRBJ2-5
V: TRBV5-1

DNA: TGTGCCAGCTCACGGACAGGGGGCGTCTCCTACGAGCAGTACTTC
CDR3: CASSRTGGVSYEQYF
D: TRBD1
length: 15
size: .
J: TRBJ2-7
V: TRBV18

DNA: TGCGCCAGCAGCTTGACAAGAGACAGAGTCCAAGAGACCCAGTACTTC
CDR3: CASSLTRDRVQETQYF
D: .
length: 16
size: few
J: TRBJ2-5
V: TRBV5-1

DNA: TGTGCCAGCAGAGGGACAGGGAGCGGCTACACCTTC
CDR3: CASRGTGSGYTF
D: TRBD1
length: 12
size: .
J: TRBJ1-2
V: TRBV27

DNA: TGTGCCAGCAAAAACCGGGGCCAAGAGACCCAGTACTTC
CDR3: CASKNRGQETQYF
D: .
length: 13
size: .
J: TRBJ2-5
V: TRBV5-4

DNA: TGTGCCAGCAGCCTCACTAGCGGAGTGAGCTATGAGCAGTTCTTC
CDR3: CASSLTSGVSYEQFF
D: TRBD2
length: 15
size: .
J: TRBJ2-1
V: TRBV9

DNA: TGTGCCAGCAGTTACTCACATCCAACTAATGAAAAACTGTTTTTT
CDR3: CASSYSHPTNEKLFF
D: .
length: 15
size: .
J: TRBJ1-4
V: TRBV6-5

DNA: TGTGCCAGCAGCTTATCGACAGGCCACAATCAGCCCCAGCATTTT
CDR3: CASSLSTGHNQPQHF
D: .
length: 15
size: few
J: TRBJ1-5
V: TRBV7-9

DNA: TGCGCCAGCAGGGACGGAGGAACTGGAAACACCATATATTTT
CDR3: CASRDGGTGNTIYF
D: .
length: 14
size: many
J: TRBJ1-3
V: TRBV4-1

DNA: TGTGCCAGCAGCTTTGACCGGGATTCGTACAATGAGCAGTTCTTC
CDR3: CASSFDRDSYNEQFF
D: .
length: 15
size: few
J: TRBJ2-1
V: TRBV7-3

DNA: TGCAGCGTTGAGTTTAGCGGGGGATATAATGAGCAGTTCTTC
CDR3: CSVEFSGGYNEQFF
D: TRBD2
length: 14
size: .
J: TRBJ2-1
V: TRBV29-1

DNA: TGTGCCAGCAGTCGCTCCCCCGGACAGGGACGTCAGCCCCAGCATTTT
CDR3: CASSRSPGQGRQPQHF
D: TRBD1
length: 16
size: .
J: TRBJ1-5
V: TRBV28

DNA: TGTGCCGCTAAGGGTGGCGGGAGGGCCGCATGGGATGAGCAGTTCTTC
CDR3: CAAKGGGRAAWDEQFF
D: TRBD2
length: 16
size: .
J: TRBJ2-1
V: TRBV10-3

DNA: TGTGCCAGCAGCTTGGGCAGTTATTCCTACGAGCAGTACTTC
CDR3: CASSLGSYSYEQYF
D: .
length: 14
size: few
J: TRBJ2-7
V: TRBV7-9

DNA: TGTGCCAGCAGCGTAGCGGGGGAGACCTACAATGAGCAGTTCTTC
CDR3: CASSVAGETYNEQFF
D: .
length: 15
size: few
J: TRBJ2-1
V: TRBV9

DNA: TGTGCCTGGAGTGTGGGCAGGTCGCGCGGCTACACCTTC
CDR3: CAWSVGRSRGYTF
D: .
length: 13
size: few
J: TRBJ1-2
V: TRBV30

DNA: TGTGCCAGCAGCTTAGCTCGGCCTAGCGGGAGGCTCAATGAGCAGTTCTTC
CDR3: CASSLARPSGRLNEQFF
D: TRBD2
length: 17
size: many
J: TRBJ2-1
V: TRBV11-3

DNA: TGTGCCAGCAGCTTACAGGCTAACTATGGCTACACCTTC
CDR3: CASSLQANYGYTF
D: .
length: 13
size: .
J: TRBJ1-2
V: TRBV7-3

DNA: TGCGCCAGCAGCCGCTTCTCGGGAGAAAAACTGTTTTTT
CDR3: CASSRFSGEKLFF
D: .
length: 13
size: .
J: TRBJ1-4
V: TRBV4-3

DNA: TGCGCCAGCAGCCCTAGCCCGGGTACCCCCTACGAGCAGTACTTC
CDR3: CASSPSPGTPYEQYF
D: .
length: 15
size: few
J: TRBJ2-7
V: TRBV5-1